One and the same sample provided the 32 T cell receptor beta chains below, sequenced in a study of OX40 agonist ivuxolimab in advanced cancers. Assay: immunoSEQ multiplex PCR; the TCRdb copy retains only in-frame clones and omits some. The repertoire consists of 75,000 to 100,000 clones, with around nine tenths occurring once and the leading ten covering roughly 0.5%. The sample was CD4+ or CD8+ T cells sorted from blood, taken in a trial of the OX40 agonist ivuxolimab. The receptor source for this set is an adult with an advanced solid tumor such as melanoma, head and neck, liver or kidney cancer.

This clone has more than one count but fewer than ten. The CDR3 DNA follows: TGTGCCAGCAGCTTACTTAACGCAGGGGGCGGCTACACCTTC. Amino acid sequence: CASSLLNAGGGYTF. The V and J genes are TRBV7-2 and TRBJ1-2; 8 positions match TRBD1. Trimming cost V 2 bases and J 8 bases; bases outside gene matches: 7. This CDR3 is 14 amino acids long. Germline V gene data show CDR1 as SGHTA and CDR2 as FQGNSA.

The chain is built from TRBV5-5 and TRBJ1-2; TRBD1 matches 7 bases. Looked up from germline, CDR1 is SGHKS and CDR2 is YYEKEE (reference sequence). This CDR3 comprises 13 residues. V was clipped by 5 bases and J by 3 bases; unmatched bases: 4. This CDR3 is CASRMGQYYGYTF. The CDR3 nucleotides read TGTGCCAGCAGAATGGGACAGTACTATGGCTACACCTTC.

The CDR3 spells CASSLGAGVATRSAQHF. CDR3 nucleotide sequence: TGTGCCAGCAGCTTGGGGGCGGGGGTAGCTACAAGATCAGCCCAGCATTTT. The rearrangement uses TRBV5-6 and TRBJ1-5, with TRBD1 as a possible D gene (5 bases). V was cut by 0 bases and J by 11 bases, with 24 bases left in between. The CDR3 loop spans 17 amino acids. Germline values: CDR1 SGHDT, CDR2 YYEEEE.

The chain combines TRBV6-5 with TRBJ1-1, with no clear D. The germline V gene encodes CDR1 MNHEY and CDR2 SVGAGI. Trimming left V 0 bases short and J 0 bases short, with 8 bases between. The CDR3 totals 15 residues. In nucleotides, the CDR3 is TGTGCCAGCAGTTACTCCTACGGGATGAACACTGAAGCTTTCTTT. Translating it yields CASSYSYGMNTEAFF.

This chain connects TRBV5-1 to TRBJ2-3; D is possibly TRBD1 (5 bases). Germline V gene sequence: CDR1 SGHRS, CDR2 YFSETQ. Trimming took 7 bases from V and 2 from J, leaving 14 bases between them. The CDR3 is 14 amino acids. The DNA of the CDR3 is TGCGCCAGCTCGTCTCAGGACACCACAGATACGCAGTATTTT. Encoded protein: CASSSQDTTDTQYF.

The chain joins TRBV15 to TRBJ1-4; unclear D gene. Trimming pared 0 bases from V and 5 bases from J, leaving 7 bases between. Germline CDR1 and CDR2: LNHNV and YYDKDF (reference sequence). This CDR3 region has 14 residues. This chain's CDR3 is CATSRDQRNEKLFF. The CDR3 bases are TGTGCCACCAGCAGAGATCAAAGGAATGAAAAACTGTTTTTT.

This sequence joins TRBV2 and TRBJ1-1; D unclear. Trimming removed 2 bases at V and 4 bases at J, with 11 bases between. The CDR3 consists of 14 residues. Germline V gene data show CDR1 as SNHLY and CDR2 as FYNNEI. The CDR3 protein is CASSETGRITEAFF. CDR3 sequence (DNA): TGTGCCAGCAGTGAAACTGGAAGAATCACTGAAGCTTTCTTT.

This clone has more than one count but fewer than ten. The V call is TRBV5-1, the J call TRBJ2-2, with 9 bases matching TRBD1. Germline CDR1 reads SGHRS; CDR2 reads YFSETQ. The length of the CDR3 is 16 residues. The ends lost 5 bases at V and 6 bases at J; junction bases unmatched: 11. CDR3 nucleotide sequence: TGCGCCAGCAGATATTCGGGACAGGGAAGCGCCGGGGAGCTGTTTTTT. As protein: CASRYSGQGSAGELFF.

The rearrangement uses TRBV5-6 and TRBJ2-7; D gene uncertain. The CDR3 has 16 residues. Trimming stripped 1 base from V and 5 bases from J, with 19 bases between. CDR1 and CDR2 (germline): SGHDT, YYEEEE. Here the CDR3 DNA reads TGTGCCAGCAGCTTGTTTTTCGCAGGTTCAGCCCACGAGCAGTACTTC. It codes for CASSLFFAGSAHEQYF.

This chain connects TRBV12-5 to TRBJ2-7; 8 nucleotides match TRBD1. The CDR3 has 16 residues. The junction had 12 bases not matched to a gene; V was cut back by 6 bases and J by 2 bases. Germline V lookup: CDR1 LGHNT, CDR2 FRNRAP. The CDR3: CASGPKTGDLTYEQYF. The CDR3 DNA follows: TGTGCTAGTGGACCTAAGACAGGGGACCTGACCTACGAGCAGTACTTC.

This clone was picked up one time. The chain recombines TRBV13 with TRBJ2-2, with 14 bases aligning to TRBD2. The V gene end was trimmed by 6 bases and the J gene end by 1 base; junction bases not matched to a gene: 7. Germline loops: CDR1 PRHDT, CDR2 FYEKMQ (reference sequence). The CDR3 is 18 amino acids. The CDR3 sequence: CASSKTGLAGGNTGELFF. In DNA, the CDR3 is TGTGCCAGCAGTAAAACCGGACTAGCGGGGGGGAACACCGGGGAGCTGTTTTTT.

CDR3 in amino acids: CASSYSIAQTDTQYF. The DNA for the CDR3 is TGTGCCAGCAGTTACTCGATAGCCCAAACAGATACGCAGTATTTT. V is TRBV6-5 and J is TRBJ2-3; D not resolved. V lost 0 bases and J 3 bases, leaving 10 bases between the germline ends. The CDR3 spans 15 residues. From germline, CDR1 is MNHEY and CDR2 SVGAGI.

The CDR3 reads CASSLTSHGSYEQYF. Written as DNA, the CDR3 is TGTGCCAGCAGCTTGACTAGCCATGGTTCCTACGAGCAGTACTTC. The chain uses TRBV5-4 and TRBJ2-7, with D maybe TRBD2 (6 bases). Germline-derived CDR1 and CDR2 are SGHNT and YYREEE (reference sequence). CDR3 length: 15 amino acids. Trimming took 1 base from V and 1 from J, leaving 12 bases between them.

CDR3 nucleotides: TGTGCCAGTTGCAGGGCTGGCACAGATACGCAGTATTTT. Residues: CASCRAGTDTQYF. The rearrangement links TRBV19 to TRBJ2-3; weak D call: TRBD1 (5 bases). Germline lookup yields CDR1 LNHDA and CDR2 SQIVND (reference sequence). CDR3 length: 13 residues. V was trimmed by 8 bases and J by 1 base, leaving 10 bases between them.

The chain uses TRBV19 and TRBJ2-3, with 7 bases matching TRBD2. Trimming removed 4 bases from V and 5 bases from J; junction bases left unmatched: 9. CDR1 and CDR2 from the germline V gene are LNHDA and SQIVND (reference sequence). The CDR3 covers 15 residues. The CDR3, as DNA: TGTGCCAGTAGTACTGTCGGGGGGTGGGGAGATACGCAGTATTTT. Protein sequence: CASSTVGGWGDTQYF.

The DNA of the CDR3 is TGTGCCAGCAGCGGCGGGGGGCACATTCAGTACTTC. The encoded protein is CASSGGGHIQYF. The genes are TRBV11-3 and TRBJ2-4, with TRBD2 matching 8 bases. This CDR3 has 12 amino acids. Germline CDR1 reads SGHNT; CDR2 reads YENEEA. The V and J ends lost 5 bases and 8 bases, in that order; junction bases with no gene match: 2.

CDR3 DNA sequence: TGTGCCAGCAGTCTTGCACAGGAGCCTGGACAAGAGACCCAGTACTTC. Protein: CASSLAQEPGQETQYF. The genes are TRBV6-6 and TRBJ2-5; possible D gene TRBD1, 5 bases. This CDR3 spans 16 amino acids. CDR1 and CDR2 from the germline V gene are MNHNY and SVGAGI (reference sequence). Deletions cut 5 bases from V and 2 bases from J, with 18 bases between.

The chain combines TRBV6-1 with TRBJ1-2; no definite D call. The germline gives CDR1 MNHNS, CDR2 SASEGT. This CDR3 spans 13 amino acids. Trimming left V 7 bases short and J 3 bases short, with 12 bases between. CDR3 coding DNA: TGTGCCAGCATACCGGGTATAGACTATGGCTACACCTTC. Its translation: CASIPGIDYGYTF.

The gene calls are TRBV2 and TRBJ1-2; the match to TRBD1 covers 7 bases. Germline V lookup: CDR1 SNHLY, CDR2 FYNNEI. V lost 1 base, J lost 5 bases, and 1 base stayed unmatched. This CDR3 comprises 13 residues. The CDR3 nucleotides are TGTGCCAGCAGTGAAGGGACAGGTTATGGCTACACCTTC. This translates into CASSEGTGYGYTF. Using reference TRBV2 and TRBJ1-2 for the parts outside the CDR3, the full variable domain is EPEVTQTPSHQVTQMGQEVILRCVPISNHLYFYWYRQILGQKVEFLVSFYNNEISEKSEIFDDQFSVERPDGSNFTLKIRSTKLEDSAMYFCASSEGTGYGYTFGSGTRLTVV.

The rearrangement uses TRBV18 and TRBJ1-1, with 7 bases aligning to TRBD1. V gave up 4 bases and J gave up 11 bases; unmatched junction bases: 7. Germline V gene sequence: CDR1 KGHSH, CDR2 LQKENI. The CDR3 is made up of 12 amino acids. CDR3 loop: CASSLNGRGAFF. In nucleotides, the CDR3 is TGTGCCAGCTCACTGAACGGCAGGGGGGCTTTCTTT.

The chain is built from TRBV2 and TRBJ1-2; tentatively, D is TRBD1 (5 bases). The V and J ends lost 2 bases and 3 bases respectively, with 10 bases between them. The CDR3 runs to 14 residues. The germline V gene encodes CDR1 SNHLY and CDR2 FYNNEI. The CDR3 loop is CASSETGTDYGYTF. The CDR3 region has the DNA TGTGCCAGCAGTGAAACCGGGACGGACTATGGCTACACCTTC. The variable domain in full, completed from reference TRBV2 and TRBJ1-2, reads EPEVTQTPSHQVTQMGQEVILRCVPISNHLYFYWYRQILGQKVEFLVSFYNNEISEKSEIFDDQFSVERPDGSNFTLKIRSTKLEDSAMYFCASSETGTDYGYTFGSGTRLTVV.

The rearrangement joins TRBV5-5 to TRBJ1-1; D call uncertain. Trimming cost V 2 bases and J 0 bases, with 11 bases left between them. This CDR3 comprises 15 residues. Germline lookup yields CDR1 SGHKS and CDR2 YYEKEE (reference sequence). CDR3 coding DNA: TGTGCCAGCAGCTTTGTTGGCGGATTGAACACTGAAGCTTTCTTT. Translation: CASSFVGGLNTEAFF.

J is TRBJ2-2 and V is TRBV5-1; D unclear. This CDR3 is built from 15 residues. With 1 base removed from V and 6 bases from J, the gap between germline ends came to 13 bases. Germline values: CDR1 SGHRS, CDR2 YFSETQ. CDR3 sequence: CASSLTRPGPGELFF. CDR3 sequence (DNA): TGCGCCAGCAGCTTGACCCGGCCAGGTCCCGGGGAGCTGTTTTTT.

J is TRBJ2-2 and V is TRBV19, with a possible D match to TRBD1 (6 bases). With 3 bases removed from V and 0 bases from J, the gap between germline ends came to 8 bases. Germline V CDR1 and CDR2: LNHDA, SQIVND (reference sequence). CDR3 length: 15 residues. CDR3 sequence reads: CASSMGAANTGELFF. CDR3 DNA sequence: TGTGCCAGTAGTATGGGGGCAGCGAACACCGGGGAGCTGTTTTTT.

The J gene is TRBJ1-2, the V gene TRBV19, with D hard to call. Trimming stripped 7 bases from V and 4 bases from J, with 10 bases between. The V gene's germline CDR1 is LNHDA and CDR2 SQIVND (reference sequence). The CDR3 loop spans 12 amino acids. CDR3 DNA: TGTGCCAGTACCCCCAACGGCTATGGCTACACCTTC. It is translated as CASTPNGYGYTF.

This rearrangement joins TRBV7-2 to TRBJ2-3, with 8 bases identical to TRBD1. The V gene's germline CDR1 is SGHTA and CDR2 FQGNSA. The V gene end was trimmed by 6 bases and the J gene end by 2 bases; junction bases not matched to a gene: 7. CDR3 length equals 15 residues. The CDR3 DNA reads TGTGCCAGCAGTATTGCAGGGGGCGTCACAGATACGCAGTATTTT. As protein: CASSIAGGVTDTQYF.

This CDR3 is CASSPADQGAQHF. In nucleotides, the CDR3 is TGTGCCAGCTCACCGGCGGATCAGGGAGCCCAGCATTTT. J is TRBJ1-5 and V is TRBV18, with D tentatively TRBD1 (5 bases). The CDR3 extends over 13 amino acids. The germline gives CDR1 KGHSH, CDR2 LQKENI. The germline V and J ends were trimmed by 3 bases and 11 bases, with 14 bases remaining between them. Full variable domain (missing parts from reference TRBV18 and TRBJ1-5): NAGVMQNPRHLVRRRGQEARLRCSPMKGHSHVYWYRQLPEEGLKFMVYLQKENIIDESGMPKERFSAEFPKEGPSILRIQQVVRGDSAAYFCASSPADQGAQHFGDGTRLSIL.

Worth noting for this clone: The same CDR3 is also encoded by other DNA sequences in this sample. The V and J genes are TRBV5-1 and TRBJ1-1, with D tentatively TRBD1 (5 bases). The CDR3 sequence is 14 residues long. The V end lost 0 bases, the J end lost 5 bases, and 11 bases lay between the germline ends. Germline assignment: CDR1 SGHRS and CDR2 YFSETQ. The CDR3 region is CASSLAGGGTEAFF. The DNA of the CDR3 is TGCGCCAGCAGCTTGGCTGGGGGGGGTACTGAAGCTTTCTTT.

The J gene is TRBJ1-5, the V gene TRBV2; maybe TRBD1 (6 bases). The CDR3 is 14 residues long. V gave up 9 bases and J gave up 6 bases, with 18 bases separating them. CDR1 and CDR2 from the germline V gene are SNHLY and FYNNEI. CDR3 coding DNA: TGTGCCAGTTCCTCAGGGGTGTTCGGTCAGCCCCAGCATTTT. It codes for CASSSGVFGQPQHF.

This chain links TRBV12-5 with TRBJ1-1; 7 bases are shared with TRBD1. V was clipped by 1 base and J by 4 bases; unmatched bases: 3. The CDR3 runs to 14 residues. Germline CDR1 reads LGHNT; CDR2 reads FRNRAP. The CDR3 bases are TGTGCTAGTGGTTTGGGACAGGGCGCCACTGAAGCTTTCTTT. Amino acid sequence: CASGLGQGATEAFF.

This clone was seen a handful of times. The rearrangement links TRBV19 to TRBJ1-5; TRBD1 agrees at 8 bases. CDR3 length: 15 amino acids. Germline V gene lookup returns CDR1 LNHDA and CDR2 SQIVND (reference sequence). The trim removed 6 bases at V and 7 bases at J, leaving 11 bases unmatched. The CDR3 DNA sequence: TGTGCCAGTAGGCGAGGACAGGGCATGGAACAGCCCCAGCATTTT. Translation gives CASRRGQGMEQPQHF.

The J gene is TRBJ2-3, the V gene TRBV7-9, with D possibly matching TRBD2 (5 bases). The CDR3 sequence is 14 residues long. CDR1 and CDR2 (germline): SEHNR, FQNEAQ (reference sequence). Trimming left V 4 bases short and J 8 bases short, with 16 bases between. The CDR3 nucleotides are TGTGCCAGCAGCTCTTCGGGTCGGGCGGGTACGCAGTATTTT. Translation gives CASSSSGRAGTQYF.